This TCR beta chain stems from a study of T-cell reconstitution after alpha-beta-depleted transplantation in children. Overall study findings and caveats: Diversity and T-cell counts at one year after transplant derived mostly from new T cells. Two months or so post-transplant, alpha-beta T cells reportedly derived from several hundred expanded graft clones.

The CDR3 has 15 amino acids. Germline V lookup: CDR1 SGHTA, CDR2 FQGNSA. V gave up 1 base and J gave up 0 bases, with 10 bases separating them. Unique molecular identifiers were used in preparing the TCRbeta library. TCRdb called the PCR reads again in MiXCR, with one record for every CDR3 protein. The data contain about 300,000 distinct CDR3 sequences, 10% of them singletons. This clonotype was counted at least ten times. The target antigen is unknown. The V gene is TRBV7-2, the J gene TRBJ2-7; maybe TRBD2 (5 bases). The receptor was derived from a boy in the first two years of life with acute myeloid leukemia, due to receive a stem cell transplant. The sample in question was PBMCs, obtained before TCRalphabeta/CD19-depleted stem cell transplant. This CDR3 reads CASSLVLVPSYEQYF. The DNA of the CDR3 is TGTGCCAGCAGCTTAGTACTAGTCCCCTCCTACGAGCAGTACTTC.